The T cell receptor beta chain under discussion was sequenced for a study of cytomegalovirus exposure and HLA in healthy donors. Study-wide background: Of some 400 genotyped donors, about 80% clustered with self-reported Caucasian donors. Notes on the study in general: CMV antigen specificity was confirmed in vitro for a few CMV-associated chains.

Germline V gene sequence: CDR1 SNHLY, CDR2 FYNNEI. The CDR3 has 14 amino acids. V lost 5 bases, J lost 10 bases, and 6 bases stayed unmatched. This clone appeared a single time. Its antigen is unknown. 60 Vbeta and 13 Jbeta primers were used in PCR. Per the authors' pipeline: Later analysis identified tens of millions of unique TCR beta chains, around 10 million shared. Here immunoSEQ multiplex PCR was the method, and the copy in TCRdb shows in-frame clones only, minus some. The DNA gave D and trimming, while V, J and clone size come from that table. Among 150,000 or so clones listed, around 80% were seen once.

The sequence was collected from a woman aged 40 to 50 in good health and CMV-seronegative. This rearrangement joins TRBV2 to TRBJ1-6; the match to TRBD1 covers 9 bases. Input material: PBMCs. CDR3 DNA sequence: TGTGCCAGCAGTTTGGACAGGGGCGGATCACCCCTCCACTTT. Translating it yields CASSLDRGGSPLHF.